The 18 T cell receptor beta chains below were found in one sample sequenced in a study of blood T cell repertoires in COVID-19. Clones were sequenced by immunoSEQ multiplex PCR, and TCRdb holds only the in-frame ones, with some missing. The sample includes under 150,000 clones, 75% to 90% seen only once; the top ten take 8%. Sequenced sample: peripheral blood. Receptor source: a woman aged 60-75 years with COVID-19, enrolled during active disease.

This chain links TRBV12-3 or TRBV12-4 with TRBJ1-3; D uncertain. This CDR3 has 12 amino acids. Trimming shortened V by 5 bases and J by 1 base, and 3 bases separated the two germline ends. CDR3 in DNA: TGTGCCAGCAGTCTTTCTGGAAACACCATATATTTT. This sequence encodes CASSLSGNTIYF.

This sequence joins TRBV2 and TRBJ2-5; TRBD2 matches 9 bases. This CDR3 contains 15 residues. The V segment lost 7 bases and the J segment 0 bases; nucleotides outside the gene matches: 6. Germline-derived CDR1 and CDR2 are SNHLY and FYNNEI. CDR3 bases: TGTGCCAGCACGTGGAGCGGGGGGTACCAAGAGACCCAGTACTTC. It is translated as CASTWSGGYQETQYF.

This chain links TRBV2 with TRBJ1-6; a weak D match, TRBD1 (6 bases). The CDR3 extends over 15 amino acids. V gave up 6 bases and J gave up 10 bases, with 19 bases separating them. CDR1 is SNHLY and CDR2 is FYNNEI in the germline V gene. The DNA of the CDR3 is TGTGCCAGCAGCCCCGACCCAGGGGTTGGATCACCCCTCCACTTT. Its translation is CASSPDPGVGSPLHF.

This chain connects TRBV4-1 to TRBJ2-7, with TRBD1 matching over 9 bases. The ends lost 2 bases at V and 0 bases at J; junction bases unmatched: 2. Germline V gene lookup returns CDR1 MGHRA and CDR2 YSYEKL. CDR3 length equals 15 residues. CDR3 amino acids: CASSQTGGASYEQYF. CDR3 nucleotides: TGCGCCAGCAGCCAAACAGGGGGCGCCTCCTACGAGCAGTACTTC.

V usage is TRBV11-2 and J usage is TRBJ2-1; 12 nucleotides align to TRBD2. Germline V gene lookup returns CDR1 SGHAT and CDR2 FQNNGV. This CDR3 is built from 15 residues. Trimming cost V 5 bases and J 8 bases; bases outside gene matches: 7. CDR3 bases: TGTGCCAGCAGCCGGACTAGCGGGGATCGGTATGAGCAGTTCTTC. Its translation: CASSRTSGDRYEQFF.

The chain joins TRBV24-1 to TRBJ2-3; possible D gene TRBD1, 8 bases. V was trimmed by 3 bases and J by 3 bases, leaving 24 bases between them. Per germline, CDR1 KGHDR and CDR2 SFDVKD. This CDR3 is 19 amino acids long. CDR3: CATSDRGDRRGVLTDTQYF. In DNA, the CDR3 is TGTGCCACCAGTGATCGGGGGGACAGGAGGGGAGTTCTGACAGATACGCAGTATTTT.

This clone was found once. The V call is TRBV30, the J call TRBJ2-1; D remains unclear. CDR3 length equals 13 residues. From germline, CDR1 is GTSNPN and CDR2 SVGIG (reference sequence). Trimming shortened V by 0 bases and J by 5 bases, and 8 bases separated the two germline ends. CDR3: CAWSVSSDNEQFF. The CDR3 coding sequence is TGTGCCTGGAGTGTATCGTCCGACAATGAGCAGTTCTTC.

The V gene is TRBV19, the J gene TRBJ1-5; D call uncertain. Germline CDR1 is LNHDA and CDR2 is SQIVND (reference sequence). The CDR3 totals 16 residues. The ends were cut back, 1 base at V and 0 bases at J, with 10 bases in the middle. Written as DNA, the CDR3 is TGTGCCAGTAGTATAGGCACGGGTTATAGCAATCAGCCCCAGCATTTT. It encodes CASSIGTGYSNQPQHF.

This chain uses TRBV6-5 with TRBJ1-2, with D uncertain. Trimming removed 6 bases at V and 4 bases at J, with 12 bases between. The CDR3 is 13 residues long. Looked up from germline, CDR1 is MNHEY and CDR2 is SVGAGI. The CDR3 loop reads CASRTNAGYGYTF. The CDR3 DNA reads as TGTGCCAGCAGAACGAATGCGGGCTATGGCTACACCTTC.

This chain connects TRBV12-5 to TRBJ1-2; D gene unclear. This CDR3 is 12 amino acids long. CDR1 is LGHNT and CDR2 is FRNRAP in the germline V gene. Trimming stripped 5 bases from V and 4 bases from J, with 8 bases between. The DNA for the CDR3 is TGTGCTAGTGGTCTCGAGATCTATGGCTACACCTTC. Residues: CASGLEIYGYTF.

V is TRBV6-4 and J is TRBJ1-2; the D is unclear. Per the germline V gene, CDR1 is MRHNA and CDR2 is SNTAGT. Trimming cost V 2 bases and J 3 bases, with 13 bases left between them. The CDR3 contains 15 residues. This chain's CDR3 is CASSDGYPVHYGYTF. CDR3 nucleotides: TGTGCCAGCAGTGACGGTTACCCAGTTCACTATGGCTACACCTTC.

For the CDR3, the DNA is TGTGCCAGCAGTTGGAGACAGGGGGCTAACTATGGCTACACCTTC. Translation gives CASSWRQGANYGYTF. This chain links TRBV27 with TRBJ1-2; 9 bases align to TRBD1. The CDR3 is 15 amino acids. Losses at the gene ends were 4 bases for V and 0 bases for J; bases not matched to a gene: 3. Germline CDR1 MNHEY, CDR2 SMNVEV (reference sequence).

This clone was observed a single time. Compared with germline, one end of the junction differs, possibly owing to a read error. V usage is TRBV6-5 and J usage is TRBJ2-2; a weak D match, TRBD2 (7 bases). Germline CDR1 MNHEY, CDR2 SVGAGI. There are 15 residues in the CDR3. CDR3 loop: CASTARGANAGELFF. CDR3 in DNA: TGTGCCAGCACCGCCCGGGGGGCGAACGCCGGGGAGCTGTTTTTT.

This CDR3 reads CASSETGAWTEAFF. CDR3 DNA: TGTGCCAGCAGTGAGACAGGGGCTTGGACTGAAGCTTTCTTT. This chain connects TRBV25-1 to TRBJ1-1, with 8 positions matching TRBD1. Trimming removed 3 bases from V and 5 bases from J; junction bases left unmatched: 5. The CDR3 length is 14 residues. Germline CDR1 is MGHDK and CDR2 is SYGVNS.

The CDR3, as DNA: TGTGCCAGCAGCGCCGGACAGGGTTGGACTGAAGCTTTCTTT. Protein: CASSAGQGWTEAFF. This rearrangement joins TRBV6-2 or TRBV6-3 to TRBJ1-1; 8 positions match TRBD1. Looked up from germline, CDR1 is MNHEY and CDR2 is SVGEGT. Losses at the gene ends were 6 bases for V and 5 bases for J; bases not matched to a gene: 8. This CDR3 has 14 residues.

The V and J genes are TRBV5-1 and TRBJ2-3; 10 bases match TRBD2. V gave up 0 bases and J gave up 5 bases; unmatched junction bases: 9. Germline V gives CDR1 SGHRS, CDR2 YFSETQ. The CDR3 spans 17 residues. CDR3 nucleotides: TGCGCCAGCAGCTTGGTACTAGCGGGGCCAAAGAAAGATACGCAGTATTTT. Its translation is CASSLVLAGPKKDTQYF.

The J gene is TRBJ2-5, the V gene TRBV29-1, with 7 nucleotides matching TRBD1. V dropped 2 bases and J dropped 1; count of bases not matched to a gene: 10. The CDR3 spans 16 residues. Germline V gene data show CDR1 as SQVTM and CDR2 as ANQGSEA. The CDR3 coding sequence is TGCAGCGTTGAAAGGGGGCCAACCACCCTCCAAGAGACCCAGTACTTC. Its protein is CSVERGPTTLQETQYF.

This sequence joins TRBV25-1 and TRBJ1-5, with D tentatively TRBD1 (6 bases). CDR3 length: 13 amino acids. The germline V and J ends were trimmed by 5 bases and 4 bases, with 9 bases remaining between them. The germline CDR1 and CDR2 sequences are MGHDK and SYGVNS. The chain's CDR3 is CASSRQGNQPQHF. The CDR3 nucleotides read TGTGCCAGCAGTCGGCAGGGGAATCAGCCCCAGCATTTT.